The entry that follows covers one TCR beta chain sequence. Its antigen remains unidentified. The data were taken from a study of blood T cells in healthy people across ages. The study's findings and limits: Relative to aged donors, long-lived donors carried more naive CD4+ cells and displayed higher diversity.

Trimming cost V 0 bases and J 0 bases; bases outside gene matches: 8. Per the germline V gene, CDR1 is KGHSH and CDR2 is LQKENI. The CDR3 has 17 amino acids. A second PCR of roughly 7 to 11 cycles used a sample-barcoded 5' primer and a J-beta primer mix. TCRdb re-derived calls from the 5' RACE reads in MiXCR, one entry per CDR3 protein. In the table there are approximately 900,000 distinct CDR3 sequences, 25% to 30% of which are singletons. These same records also appear under a second study, on T cells of mothers and their children. From that second work: Donation came from three healthy Caucasian mothers together with their six children. Slightly higher overlap, not significant, was seen in related mother-child pairs than in unrelated pairs.

The TCR sequence derives from a woman between 35 and 50 years old in good health. The sequenced sample consisted of blood. This sequence joins TRBV18 and TRBJ2-7; the match to TRBD2 covers 7 bases. DNA of the CDR3: TGTGCCAGCTCACCACCGGCCCGCGGGGGTTACTCCTACGAGCAGTACTTC. Its translation is CASSPPARGGYSYEQYF.